A single sample is the source of the 21 T cell receptor beta chains below, sequenced in a study of shared clonotypes between healthy human individuals. Measured with immunoSEQ multiplex PCR; TCRdb has only the in-frame clones, and not every one. Among approximately 1.1 million clones listed, around 78% were seen once. Sequenced input: memory CD4+ T cells from PBMCs. Subset given: CD45RA-negative fraction. The receptor source for this set is a man younger than 30 in good health. Some clones in this sample may be carry-over from other donors' samples.

The chain has TRBV5-5 and TRBJ1-1; D not resolved. Germline CDR1 is SGHKS and CDR2 is YYEKEE (reference sequence). There are 17 residues in the CDR3. Trimming stripped 2 bases from V and 1 base from J, with 18 bases between. The CDR3 DNA follows: TGTGCCAGCAGCTTTACACCTTTGACCGGCCCGAACACTGAAGCTTTCTTT. Its translation is CASSFTPLTGPNTEAFF. The full variable domain, its missing parts supplied by reference TRBV5-5 and TRBJ1-1, is DAGVTQSPTHLIKTRGQQVTLRCSPISGHKSVSWYQQVLGQGPQFIFQYYEKEERGRGNFPDRFSARQFPNYSSELNVNALLLGDSALYLCASSFTPLTGPNTEAFFGQGTRLTVV.

The rearrangement uses TRBV29-1 and TRBJ2-7; 10 bases line up with TRBD2. This CDR3 spans 13 amino acids. The germline V gene encodes CDR1 SQVTM and CDR2 ANQGSEA. V trimming: 4 bases; J trimming: 3 bases; junction bases outside the gene matches: 3. The CDR3 spells CSVAAGGFYEQYF. The CDR3 nucleotides are TGCAGCGTTGCAGCGGGAGGGTTCTACGAGCAGTACTTC.

This chain connects TRBV6-1 to TRBJ2-1; D might be TRBD2 (5 bases). The CDR3 consists of 14 residues. Germline V gene data show CDR1 as MNHNS and CDR2 as SASEGT. V lost 3 bases to trimming and J lost 4 bases, with 10 bases between them. The CDR3 loop reads CASSESGPYNEQFF. DNA for the CDR3: TGTGCCAGCAGTGAGAGCGGCCCTTACAATGAGCAGTTCTTC.

The chain joins TRBV7-3 to TRBJ1-1, with D unresolved. Germline CDR1 reads SGHTA; CDR2 reads FQGTGA. CDR3 length: 15 amino acids. V was clipped by 0 bases and J by 3 bases, with 11 bases between them. The chain's CDR3 is CASSLTPTRDTEAFF. CDR3 in DNA: TGTGCCAGCAGCTTAACCCCGACAAGGGACACTGAAGCTTTCTTT. The full variable domain, completed using reference TRBV7-3 and TRBJ1-1, is GAGVSQTPSNKVTEKGKYVELRCDPISGHTALYWYRQSLGQGPEFLIYFQGTGAADDSGLPNDRFFAVRPEGSVSTLKIQRTERGDSAVYLCASSLTPTRDTEAFFGQGTRLTVV.

The rearrangement joins TRBV6-5 to TRBJ2-1, with D unclear. The germline CDR1 and CDR2 sequences are MNHEY and SVGAGI. CDR3 length equals 14 residues. V dropped 5 bases and J dropped 2 bases, with 10 bases sitting between them. The CDR3 protein is CASSPGPTYNEQFF. CDR3 DNA sequence: TGTGCCAGCAGTCCCGGCCCCACCTACAATGAGCAGTTCTTC.

The gene calls are TRBV6-5 and TRBJ1-2, with TRBD1 as a possible D gene (6 bases). Trimming took off 5 bases at V and 6 bases at J, with 19 bases between the two ends. The CDR3 contains 15 residues. Germline CDR1 reads MNHEY; CDR2 reads SVGAGI. CDR3 sequence: CASSIRDTGWNGYTF. In nucleotides, the CDR3 is TGTGCCAGCAGTATCCGGGACACGGGCTGGAATGGCTACACCTTC.

V and J are TRBV9 and TRBJ2-7, with a weak D call TRBD1 (7 bases). Germline V gives CDR1 SGDLS, CDR2 YYNGEE. V was pared by 0 bases and J by 3 bases, with 16 bases between. This CDR3 spans 16 amino acids. CDR3 DNA sequence: TGTGCCAGCAGCGTAGGTGCCAGGGGGGCTTTCTACGAGCAGTACTTC. Translation gives CASSVGARGAFYEQYF.

The chain uses TRBV28 and TRBJ2-7; weak D call: TRBD2 (5 bases). The CDR3 contains 12 residues. V was trimmed by 6 bases and J by 7 bases, leaving 13 bases between them. Germline CDR1 is MDHEN and CDR2 is SYDVKM. The CDR3 DNA reads as TGTGCCAGCAGAACCCCCGGGGTTGAGCAGTACTTC. Amino acid sequence: CASRTPGVEQYF.

The chain employs TRBV5-1 and TRBJ2-3; the D gene is possibly TRBD2 (6 bases). V was cut by 1 base and J by 0 bases, with 12 bases left in between. The germline V gene encodes CDR1 SGHRS and CDR2 YFSETQ. CDR3 size: 16 residues. The CDR3 DNA reads as TGCGCCAGCAGCTTGTTAGCGGCCCAAAGCACAGATACGCAGTATTTT. Its protein is CASSLLAAQSTDTQYF.

The chain combines TRBV28 with TRBJ2-2; no firm D call. Trimming removed 4 bases at V and 9 bases at J, with 6 bases between. Germline values: CDR1 MDHEN, CDR2 SYDVKM. The CDR3 is 11 residues long. Written as DNA, the CDR3 is TGTGCCAGCAGTTCCAGCCGGGAGCTGTTTTTT. Translating gives CASSSSRELFF.

The chain joins TRBV11-2 to TRBJ2-4; 7 bases are shared with TRBD2. The V gene's germline CDR1 is SGHAT and CDR2 FQNNGV. The ends lost 5 bases at V and 2 bases at J; junction bases unmatched: 6. This CDR3 is 15 amino acids long. CDR3 sequence reads: CASSAPGGSKNIQYF. CDR3 in DNA: TGTGCCAGCAGCGCCCCGGGGGGTTCCAAAAACATTCAGTACTTC. The full variable domain, with the rest looked up from reference TRBV11-2 and TRBJ2-4, is EAGVAQSPRYKIIEKRQSVAFWCNPISGHATLYWYQQILGQGPKLLIQFQNNGVVDDSQLPKDRFSAERLKGVDSTLKIQPAKLEDSAVYLCASSAPGGSKNIQYFGAGTRLSVL.

This clone has just one count. The chain is built from TRBV7-9 and TRBJ1-4; a possible D gene is TRBD1 (5 bases). The CDR3 extends over 15 amino acids. The V gene's germline CDR1 is SEHNR and CDR2 FQNEAQ (reference sequence). Trimming took 2 bases from V and 5 from J, leaving 12 bases between them. The CDR3 nucleotides read TGTGCCAGCAGCTTACCGAGGGGCGAGAATGAAAAACTGTTTTTT. This encodes CASSLPRGENEKLFF.

The rearrangement uses TRBV6-5 and TRBJ2-5, with a tentative D call TRBD1 (5 bases). V was pared by 5 bases and J by 0 bases, with 10 bases between. In germline, CDR1 is MNHEY, CDR2 SVGAGI. The CDR3 consists of 14 residues. CDR3 in amino acids: CASSRQLNQETQYF. CDR3 nucleotides: TGTGCCAGCAGTCGACAGTTGAACCAAGAGACCCAGTACTTC.

The chain joins TRBV5-1 to TRBJ2-6; no definite D call. Germline CDR1 and CDR2: SGHRS and YFSETQ. CDR3 length: 14 amino acids. V lost 4 bases to trimming and J lost 0 bases, with 5 bases between them. The CDR3 DNA sequence: TGCGCCAGCAGCACCAACTCTGGGGCCAACGTCCTGACTTTC. Translating it yields CASSTNSGANVLTF.

The chain links TRBV19 to TRBJ2-7, with 7 bases that match TRBD2. CDR3 length: 15 residues. Germline V lookup: CDR1 LNHDA, CDR2 SQIVND (reference sequence). J lost 3 bases, V lost 9 bases, and 14 bases had no gene match. This chain's CDR3 is CASLPGGKAYYEQYF. The DNA of the CDR3 is TGTGCCAGCCTCCCGGGAGGAAAAGCTTACTACGAGCAGTACTTC.

This chain joins TRBV6-1 and TRBJ2-7; TRBD1 agrees at 8 bases. Germline V gives CDR1 MNHNS, CDR2 SASEGT. The CDR3 runs 14 residues. The V and J ends lost 6 bases and 3 bases, in that order; junction bases with no gene match: 7. CDR3 sequence: CASRLQGAIYEQYF. The CDR3 DNA sequence: TGTGCCAGCAGACTCCAGGGGGCGATCTACGAGCAGTACTTC.

This chain joins TRBV27 and TRBJ1-1; a weak D match, TRBD1 (5 bases). CDR3 length: 17 amino acids. Deletions cut 4 bases from V and 4 bases from J, with 22 bases between. CDR1 and CDR2 from the germline V gene are MNHEY and SMNVEV (reference sequence). DNA for the CDR3: TGTGCCAGCAGTTCCCGATACGCGGATCGAGGGGTCACTGAAGCTTTCTTT. Translation gives CASSSRYADRGVTEAFF.

With regard to this clone: This could be a read error, since a much larger clone is one nucleotide away. The chain employs TRBV11-2 and TRBJ2-5, with D maybe TRBD1 (6 bases). The CDR3 contains 14 residues. Deletions cut 8 bases from V and 3 bases from J, with 16 bases between. Germline CDR1 reads SGHAT; CDR2 reads FQNNGV. CDR3 loop: CASGFRTAEETQYF. The CDR3 coding sequence is TGTGCCAGCGGATTCAGGACAGCAGAAGAGACCCAGTACTTC.

The V gene is TRBV6-1, the J gene TRBJ1-1, with D unresolved. The CDR3 has 11 residues. Germline values: CDR1 MNHNS, CDR2 SASEGT. V shed 7 bases and J shed 7 bases, with 10 bases lying between them. The DNA for the CDR3 is TGTGCCAGCAACCGGTTTATTGAAGCTTTCTTT. This sequence encodes CASNRFIEAFF.

The V gene is TRBV9, the J gene TRBJ2-5; D could derive from TRBD1 or TRBD2 (5 bases each). V lost 0 bases, J lost 2 bases, and 14 bases lay in between. CDR1 and CDR2 from the germline V gene are SGDLS and YYNGEE. CDR3 size: 16 residues. The CDR3 region is CASSVDTGRRQETQYF. As DNA, the CDR3 is TGTGCCAGCAGCGTAGATACAGGACGGAGGCAAGAGACCCAGTACTTC.

The chain combines TRBV30 with TRBJ1-2, with D possibly TRBD1 on 6 matching bases. CDR1 and CDR2 (germline): GTSNPN, SVGIG (reference sequence). V was clipped by 7 bases and J by 1 base, with 13 bases between them. CDR3 length equals 13 residues. Here the CDR3 reads CASRDTNNYGYTF. Here the CDR3 DNA reads TGTGCCTCACGGGACACGAATAACTATGGCTACACCTTC.